This T cell receptor (beta chain) was found in a study of T cell changes during pregnancy in multiple sclerosis. After removal of 5 bases from V and 4 bases from J, the junction contained 12 bases not matched to a gene. The CDR3 totals 16 residues. Germline assignment: CDR1 SEHNR and CDR2 FQNEAQ (reference sequence). The repertoire was sequenced with immunoSEQ multiplex PCR; TCRdb's copy has only in-frame clones and lacks some. The data contain roughly 79,000 clones, 85% to 95% of them singletons. This clonotype was obtained from a female donor with multiple sclerosis, enrolled in a pregnancy study. The material was CD4+ T cells from peripheral blood mononuclear cells, obtained before pregnancy. The rearrangement joins TRBV7-9 to TRBJ1-2; 8 bases fit TRBD1. The CDR3 DNA is TGTGCCAGCAGCACCCTGACAGGGGATCCGAGCTATGGCTACACCTTC. Translating gives CASSTLTGDPSYGYTF.